The clone carrying this T cell receptor beta chain came up a few times. The data originate from a study of CD8 T cells in Susac syndrome. Overall study context: Clinical remission applied to fewer than ten sequenced Susac syndrome patients, and roughly six had active disease. Each patient with Susac syndrome, at the time of blood draw, was therapy-naive, on corticosteroids, or on intravenous immunoglobulin alone.

The CDR3 totals 12 residues. Germline CDR1 and CDR2: DFQATT and SNEGSKA (reference sequence). The V and J ends lost 5 bases and 0 bases respectively, with 7 bases between them. The authors reverse transcribed roughly 0.5 to 1 ug RNA with random hexamers. TCRdb used MiXCR to reprocess the immunoSEQ multiplex PCR reads, holding one entry per CDR3 protein. The table includes 200,000 to 250,000 distinct CDR3 sequences, approximately 94% detected once. The recently defined diagnostic criteria for definite or probable disease were met by the Susac syndrome patients. The origin of this receptor is a human donor with Susac syndrome. The sequencing sample was made of CD4+ T cells from PBMCs. This sequence joins TRBV20-1 and TRBJ1-1, with D unclear. The CDR3 nucleotides read TGCAGTGCTTCCCGGGTGAACACTGAAGCTTTCTTT. Translating gives CSASRVNTEAFF.